This passage covers 20 T cell receptor beta chains from one sample sequenced in a study of early T cells in non-severe SARS-CoV-2 infection. In TCRdb, the 5' RACE reads were re-called with MiXCR into one record per CDR3 protein. This sample has about 28,000 distinct CDR3 sequences; 6% occur once, and the top ten carry 34%. Material: whole blood, obtained at baseline. The origin of the receptors is an adult who was a healthcare worker with PCR-confirmed SARS-CoV-2 infection or an uninfected control (not recorded which).

This clonotype was seen only a few times. The chain recombines TRBV18 with TRBJ1-4, with a weak D call TRBD1 (6 bases). The V end was cut by 5 bases, the J end by 5 bases, with 15 bases between. The germline CDR1 and CDR2 sequences are KGHSH and LQKENI. The CDR3 totals 15 residues. CDR3 sequence reads: CASSKPKGQNEKLFF. The CDR3 DNA follows: TGTGCCAGCTCAAAACCAAAAGGACAGAATGAAAAACTGTTTTTT.

This clonotype was picked up many times. V gene TRBV7-2 combines with J gene TRBJ2-4; no clear D gene. Germline CDR1 reads SGHTA; CDR2 reads FQGNSA. The CDR3 contains 13 residues. Trimming left V 2 bases short and J 5 bases short, with 7 bases between. The DNA for the CDR3 is TGTGCCAGCAGCTTAAATTCCGAAAACATTCAGTACTTC. Translating gives CASSLNSENIQYF.

Ten or more counts support this clonotype. The V and J genes are TRBV5-5 and TRBJ1-5; unclear D gene. CDR1 and CDR2 (germline): SGHKS, YYEKEE (reference sequence). Trimming took off 1 base at V and 4 bases at J, with 12 bases between the two ends. This CDR3 has 15 residues. Here the CDR3 reads CASSLTPSRNQPQHF. The CDR3 nucleotides are TGTGCCAGCAGCTTGACCCCAAGCCGAAATCAGCCCCAGCATTTT.

This clonotype was counted ten times or more. The chain is built from TRBV7-9 and TRBJ2-3; 7 positions agree with TRBD1. V was pared by 2 bases and J by 2 bases, with 4 bases of the junction left unmatched. In germline, CDR1 is SEHNR, CDR2 FQNEAQ (reference sequence). The CDR3 has 15 residues. Here the CDR3 DNA reads TGTGCCAGCAGCTTACGGGACAGCTACACAGATACGCAGTATTTT. Protein sequence: CASSLRDSYTDTQYF.

This clonotype was detected many times. This chain joins TRBV7-9 and TRBJ1-1; 7 positions match TRBD1. This CDR3 has 14 amino acids. Trimming removed 5 bases from V and 5 bases from J; junction bases left unmatched: 8. Germline V gives CDR1 SEHNR, CDR2 FQNEAQ (reference sequence). CDR3 protein: CASSVSGGWTEAFF. CDR3 coding DNA: TGTGCCAGCAGCGTATCAGGGGGATGGACTGAAGCTTTCTTT.

This clonotype was recorded at least ten times. The rearrangement links TRBV7-2 to TRBJ1-6; TRBD1 agrees at 8 bases. Germline V CDR1 and CDR2: SGHTA, FQGNSA. V shed 5 bases, J shed 7 bases, and the junction held 7 bases outside the gene matches. This CDR3 spans 15 amino acids. CDR3 residues: CASSPQRQGNSPLHF. CDR3 coding DNA: TGTGCCAGCAGCCCCCAGAGACAGGGGAATTCACCCCTCCACTTT.

The chain couples TRBV5-4 to TRBJ2-1; 14 bases are a match to TRBD2. With 4 bases clipped from V and 0 bases from J, the junction kept 12 bases outside the gene matches. The CDR3 covers 20 residues. Germline assignment: CDR1 SGHNT and CDR2 YYREEE (reference sequence). Written as DNA, the CDR3 is TGTGCCAGCAGCGAGAGGACTAGCGGGGGGATAACGCGCTCCTACAATGAGCAGTTCTTC. Translation: CASSERTSGGITRSYNEQFF.

This clonotype has a count of ten or more. The genes are TRBV29-1 and TRBJ2-7; D possibly uses TRBD1 or TRBD2 (6 bases each). The CDR3 length is 15 residues. V was trimmed by 3 bases and J by 4 bases, leaving 19 bases between them. Germline CDR1 reads SQVTM; CDR2 reads ANQGSEA. The CDR3 is CSVEASRGLLYEQYF. In nucleotides, the CDR3 is TGCAGCGTTGAGGCGTCCCGGGGGCTATTGTACGAGCAGTACTTC.

This clonotype was detected ten times or more. This chain joins TRBV5-6 and TRBJ2-5, with 8 bases aligning to TRBD2. The CDR3 runs 14 residues. V was clipped by 5 bases and J by 1 base; unmatched bases: 4. Looked up from germline, CDR1 is SGHDT and CDR2 is YYEEEE. The CDR3 loop is CASSTLAVQETQYF. The CDR3 region has the DNA TGTGCCAGCAGTACACTAGCGGTCCAAGAGACCCAGTACTTC. Supplemented by reference TRBV5-6 and TRBJ2-5, the full variable domain reads DAGVTQSPTHLIKTRGQQVTLRCSPKSGHDTVSWYQQALGQGPQFIFQYYEEEERQRGNFPDRFSGHQFPNYSSELNVNALLLGDSALYLCASSTLAVQETQYFGPGTRLLVL.

This clonotype was seen repeatedly, ten times or more. The gene calls are TRBV20-1 and TRBJ2-5; a weak D match, TRBD2 (6 bases). Germline V gene data show CDR1 as DFQATT and CDR2 as SNEGSKA (reference sequence). The CDR3 runs 13 residues. The germline V and J ends were trimmed by 6 bases and 5 bases, with 16 bases remaining between them. CDR3 loop: CSAQKDAGETQYF. The CDR3 DNA reads as TGCAGTGCCCAGAAGGACGCGGGGGAGACCCAGTACTTC.

At least ten counts were recorded for this clonotype. The chain combines TRBV14 with TRBJ2-7; 8 positions match TRBD1. The CDR3 covers 13 residues. Germline V gene data show CDR1 as SGHDN and CDR2 as FVKESK. Germline trimming cut 5 bases from V and 4 bases from J; bases unmatched to any gene: 4. Here the CDR3 reads CASSLRTGYEQYF. The DNA for the CDR3 is TGTGCCAGCAGCTTGCGGACAGGGTACGAGCAGTACTTC.

This clonotype was recorded many times. The chain has TRBV6-2 or TRBV6-3 and TRBJ1-5; D may be TRBD1 (6 bases). The V end lost 2 bases, the J end lost 5 bases, and 10 bases lay between the germline ends. CDR3 size: 14 residues. Germline V gene data show CDR1 as MNHEY and CDR2 as SVGEGT. CDR3 protein: CASSYGTPYQPQHF. The DNA of the CDR3 is TGTGCCAGCAGTTACGGGACACCTTATCAGCCCCAGCATTTT.

This clonotype was recorded at least ten times. This chain connects TRBV7-9 to TRBJ1-2; TRBD1 might be the D (5 bases). Germline values: CDR1 SEHNR, CDR2 FQNEAQ (reference sequence). V shed 5 bases and J shed 7 bases, with 17 bases lying between them. The CDR3 is 14 amino acids. The CDR3 spells CASSQVGKRGGYTF. The DNA for the CDR3 is TGTGCCAGCAGCCAGGTTGGGAAAAGGGGTGGCTACACCTTC.

This clonotype was seen at least ten times. The chain employs TRBV28 and TRBJ2-3; 7 bases are a match to TRBD2. CDR3 length: 15 residues. Unmatched junction bases numbered 6, after V lost 4 bases and J lost 2 bases. The germline gives CDR1 MDHEN, CDR2 SYDVKM. This CDR3 is CASSSPAGLTDTQYF. The CDR3 coding sequence is TGTGCCAGCAGTTCCCCAGCGGGACTCACAGATACGCAGTATTTT.

The rearrangement links TRBV7-2 to TRBJ2-1; TRBD2 might be the D (6 bases). The germline gives CDR1 SGHTA, CDR2 FQGNSA. The CDR3 is 16 amino acids. Trimming pared 0 bases from V and 7 bases from J, leaving 16 bases between. The chain's CDR3 is CASSLAASVIWNEQFF. In nucleotides, the CDR3 is TGTGCCAGCAGCTTAGCCGCTAGCGTCATCTGGAATGAGCAGTTCTTC.

On this clonotype: A read error may explain this, as a much larger clone is one base away. The V and J genes are TRBV28 and TRBJ2-7; TRBD1 agrees at 10 bases. The CDR3 covers 14 residues. V lost 4 bases and J lost 7; bases outside the gene matches: 7. The V gene's germline CDR1 is MDHEN and CDR2 SYDVKM. The CDR3 is CASSSRQGAREQYF. CDR3 DNA sequence: TGTGCCAGCAGTTCAAGACAGGGGGCGAGGGAGCAGTACTTC.

At least ten counts were recorded for this clonotype. The rearrangement uses TRBV6-5 and TRBJ1-2, with a possible D match to TRBD1 (5 bases). From germline, CDR1 is MNHEY and CDR2 SVGAGI. V was trimmed by 0 bases and J by 7 bases, leaving 12 bases between them. The CDR3 is made up of 14 amino acids. The CDR3 loop reads CASSYSQGIGGYTF. CDR3 DNA: TGTGCCAGCAGTTACTCGCAGGGAATTGGTGGCTACACCTTC.

This clonotype was seen ten or more times. CDR3 sequence reads: CASSPPRTAGGSYEQYF. CDR3 sequence (DNA): TGTGCCAGCAGTCCACCCCGGACAGCGGGAGGTTCCTACGAGCAGTACTTC. The chain couples TRBV28 to TRBJ2-7; 9 bases align to TRBD2. Trimming cost V 5 bases and J 1 base; bases outside gene matches: 12. This CDR3 contains 17 residues. Germline lookup yields CDR1 MDHEN and CDR2 SYDVKM.

This clonotype was seen at least ten times. The V and J genes are TRBV19 and TRBJ1-2; possible D gene TRBD1, 5 bases. CDR3 length equals 12 residues. Between the trimmed V and J ends, which lost 7 bases and 4 bases, there was a span of 10 bases. Germline CDR1 is LNHDA and CDR2 is SQIVND (reference sequence). In DNA form, the CDR3 reads TGTGCCAGTACCCGCGGGGGCTATGGCTACACCTTC. Translation: CASTRGGYGYTF.

This clonotype has ten or more counts. The junction departs from the called germline gene at one end, perhaps through a read error. V usage is TRBV20-1 and J usage is TRBJ2-7, with 10 bases that match TRBD2. From germline, CDR1 is DFQATT and CDR2 SNEGSKA (reference sequence). This CDR3 region has 14 residues. CDR3 sequence (DNA): TGCAGTGCGAGAGTTAGCGGGGGGACCTACGAGCAGTACTTC. Its protein product is CSARVSGGTYEQYF.